This T cell receptor beta chain was captured in a study of beta chain features in type 1 diabetes. General study points: Within each of all four CD4+ subsets, Type 1 diabetes patients had TCRB CDR3s that were moderately but significantly shorter. Cells with high TCR expression could be over-represented by cDNA sequencing.

About this clone: Antigen unknown.

Trimming pared 0 bases from V and 4 bases from J, leaving 16 bases between. Germline V gives CDR1 SGHVS, CDR2 FNYEAQ. The CDR3 sequence is 16 residues long. As every portion of the isolated RNA was reverse transcribed, the sequencing read expressed TCRB transcripts. Clones were sequenced by immunoSEQ multiplex PCR, and TCRdb holds only the in-frame ones, with some missing. The sample includes 250,000 to 300,000 clones, roughly an eighth of them seen just once. The chain recombines TRBV7-6 with TRBJ2-7; maybe TRBD2 (6 bases). What was sequenced was naive CD4+ T cells from blood. This TCR derives from a man aged 25-40 years with type 1 diabetes. The CDR3 DNA sequence: TGTGCCAGCAGCTTAGCGCGCGGGGCGGGGAGTTACGAGCAGTACTTC. This gives the protein CASSLARGAGSYEQYF.